The clone carrying this T cell receptor beta chain was seen just once. Sequenced by immunoSEQ multiplex PCR; TCRdb stores in-frame clones only, minus some. This table has about 64,000 clones, nearly 98% appearing once. The CDR3 is made up of 15 amino acids. Germline values: CDR1 SGDLS, CDR2 YYNGEE. Losses at the gene ends were 4 bases for V and 5 bases for J; bases not matched to a gene: 6. This specimen belongs to a study of siplizumab effects on memory and regulatory T cells. Input material: naive CD8+ T cells sorted from blood. This sequence originates from a human donor in good health. The V call is TRBV9, the J call TRBJ2-1; TRBD2 agrees at 10 bases. The CDR3 protein is CASSPEGLADNEQFF. CDR3 DNA: TGTGCCAGCAGCCCAGAAGGACTAGCGGACAATGAGCAGTTCTTC.